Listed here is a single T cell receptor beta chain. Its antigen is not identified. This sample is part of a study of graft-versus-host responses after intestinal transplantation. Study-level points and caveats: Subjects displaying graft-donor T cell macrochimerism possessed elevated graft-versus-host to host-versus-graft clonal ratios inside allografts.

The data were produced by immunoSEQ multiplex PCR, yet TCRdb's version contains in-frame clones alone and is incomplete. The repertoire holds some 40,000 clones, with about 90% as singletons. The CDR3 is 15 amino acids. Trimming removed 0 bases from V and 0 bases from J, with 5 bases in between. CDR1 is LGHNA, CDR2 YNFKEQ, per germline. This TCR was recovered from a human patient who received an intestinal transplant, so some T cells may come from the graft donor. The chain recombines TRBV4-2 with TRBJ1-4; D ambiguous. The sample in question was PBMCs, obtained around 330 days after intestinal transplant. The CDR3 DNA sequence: TGTGCCAGCAGCCAAGAGCAGGCAACTAATGAAAAACTGTTTTTT. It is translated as CASSQEQATNEKLFF.